Shown below are 16 T cell receptor beta chains from a single sample sequenced in a study of read filtering for tumor transcriptome and immune sequencing. From roughly 390 ng of RNA, a library with molecular barcoded alpha/delta and beta/gamma adaptors was made. TCRdb called the reads again in MiXCR, with one record for every CDR3 protein. The sample holds roughly 69,000 distinct CDR3 sequences; more than 11% are singletons and the top ten take under 55%. What was sequenced was a population of CD138-negative cells sorted from bone marrow. Source of these receptors: a donor aged 40 or over with multiple myeloma.

This clonotype was recorded many times. The chain links TRBV7-9 to TRBJ1-5, with 9 nucleotides matching TRBD1. CDR3 length: 15 residues. Looked up from germline, CDR1 is SEHNR and CDR2 is FQNEAQ (reference sequence). V shed 6 bases, J shed 3 bases, and the junction held 6 bases outside the gene matches. This chain's CDR3 is CASSWDREANQPQHF. The CDR3 DNA follows: TGTGCCAGCAGTTGGGACAGGGAGGCCAATCAGCCCCAGCATTTT.

This clonotype was detected many times. The genes are TRBV18 and TRBJ1-5; D remains ambiguous. The CDR3 is 14 residues long. Germline V lookup: CDR1 KGHSH, CDR2 LQKENI. V lost 5 bases, J lost 0 bases, and 8 bases lay in between. The CDR3 reads CASSKTDSNQPQHF. The CDR3 nucleotides are TGTGCCAGCTCAAAAACAGATAGCAATCAGCCCCAGCATTTT.

This clonotype was counted only a few times. In DNA, the CDR3 is TGCGCCAGCAGCTCATCCGGGACAGGGTACAATGAGCAGTTCTTC. As protein: CASSSSGTGYNEQFF. This rearrangement joins TRBV5-1 to TRBJ2-1, with 9 bases lining up with TRBD1. The germline CDR1 and CDR2 sequences are SGHRS and YFSETQ. The CDR3 spans 15 residues. The junction had 5 bases not matched to a gene; V was cut back by 3 bases and J by 4 bases.

Remarks on this clonotype: Possible read error: a much larger clone is one base away. The CDR3 nucleotides are TGTGCCGGCAGTTCACCCGGCGTGACAGGGGCTTTATCGGTAACCGGGGAGCTGTTTTTT. The encoded protein is CAGSSPGVTGALSVTGELFF. The rearrangement uses TRBV28 and TRBJ2-2; TRBD1 agrees at 8 bases. Germline CDR1 reads MDHEN; CDR2 reads SYDVKM. The CDR3 covers 20 residues. The full variable domain, in which reference TRBV28 and TRBJ2-2 provide the parts outside the CDR3, is DVKVTQSSRYLVKRTGEKVFLECVQDMDHENMFWYRQDPGLGLRLIYFSYDVKMKEKGDIPEGYSVSREKKERFSLILESASTNQTSMYLCAGSSPGVTGALSVTGELFFGEGSRLTVL.

This clonotype was found many times. The genes are TRBV19 and TRBJ2-1, with D uncertain. Germline V gene sequence: CDR1 LNHDA, CDR2 SQIVND (reference sequence). The V end lost 3 bases, the J end lost 5 bases, and 20 bases lay between the germline ends. The CDR3 consists of 17 residues. CDR3 loop: CASSILTSQSKHNEQFF. DNA of the CDR3: TGTGCCAGTAGTATCTTGACTTCTCAATCGAAACACAATGAGCAGTTCTTC.

This clonotype was counted only a few times. This chain links TRBV4-2 with TRBJ2-7; TRBD2 aligns across 11 bases. The CDR3 extends over 17 amino acids. Trimming at V came to 3 bases and at J to 1 base, leaving 8 bases not matched to a gene. Per germline, CDR1 LGHNA and CDR2 YNFKEQ. CDR3 DNA: TGTGCCAGCAGCCAGAGGAAGTGGACTAGCGGGTCCTACGAGCAGTACTTC. Amino acids: CASSQRKWTSGSYEQYF.

This clonotype was observed a few times. Given a far larger clone just one base away, this is likely a sequencing read error. The chain carries TRBV11-2 and TRBJ2-7, with 7 bases matching TRBD1. The J call is doubtful: the DNA matches TRBJ2-1 better. The CDR3 spans 15 residues. Per germline, CDR1 SGHAT and CDR2 FQNNGV. In DNA, the CDR3 is TGTGCCAGCGGCCCTCCACGGACAGGCGGCCATGAGCAGTTCTTC. This codes for CASGPPRTGGHEQFF.

Remarks on this clonotype: As the CDR3 is not closed by the conserved phenylalanine or tryptophan, this likely results from a read error. V and J are TRBV7-9 and TRBJ2-7; tentatively, D is TRBD1 or TRBD2 (5 bases each). The CDR3 has 12 residues. V lost 8 bases, J lost 1 base, and 9 bases lay in between. Germline V gene data show CDR1 as SEHNR and CDR2 as FQNEAQ (reference sequence). The CDR3 DNA reads TGTGCCAGCGGGGACGGATCCTACGAGCAGTACATC. Its translation: CASGDGSYEQYI.

This clonotype was observed at least ten times. CDR3 in DNA: TGTGCCAGCCGACTCGCGGGTGTGACCAATGAGCAGTTCTTC. Amino acid sequence: CASRLAGVTNEQFF. This rearrangement joins TRBV6-1 to TRBJ2-1, with D perhaps matching TRBD2 (5 bases). In germline, CDR1 is MNHNS, CDR2 SASEGT. The CDR3 extends over 14 amino acids. Deletions cut 8 bases from V and 6 bases from J, with 17 bases between.

This clonotype came up many times. The V gene is TRBV5-1, the J gene TRBJ2-5, with D possibly matching TRBD1 (6 bases). Trimming removed 2 bases from V and 0 bases from J, with 11 bases in between. From germline, CDR1 is SGHRS and CDR2 YFSETQ. There are 15 residues in the CDR3. CDR3 amino acids: CASSFQQGYQETQYF. The CDR3 DNA follows: TGCGCCAGCAGCTTTCAGCAGGGGTACCAAGAGACCCAGTACTTC.

As regards this clonotype: A read error may be the cause here, since a much bigger clone is one base away. J is TRBJ2-1 and V is TRBV2; a weak D match, TRBD2 (5 bases). Trimming took 2 bases from V and 12 from J, leaving 17 bases between them. The CDR3 is 14 residues long. Germline V gene sequence: CDR1 SNHLY, CDR2 FYNNEI. The CDR3 loop is CASSEPEPGLGQFF. Written as DNA, the CDR3 is TGTGCCAGCAGTGAACCGGAACCCGGACTGGGGCAGTTCTTC.

This clonotype showed up many times. The J gene is TRBJ1-1, the V gene TRBV12-5; D is uncertain. This CDR3 is 12 amino acids long. Germline loops: CDR1 LGHNT, CDR2 FRNRAP. V was pared by 6 bases and J by 2 bases, with 7 bases between. CDR3 DNA sequence: TGTGCTAGTGGAACGAGTAACACTGAAGCTTTCTTT. Protein sequence: CASGTSNTEAFF.

This clonotype was detected ten times or more. This rearrangement joins TRBV11-3 to TRBJ2-1; D is possibly TRBD2 (6 bases). Per germline, CDR1 SGHNT and CDR2 YENEEA. This CDR3 has 17 amino acids. The ends were cut back, 4 bases at V and 5 bases at J, with 21 bases in the middle. This CDR3 is CASSSRRGGITHNEQFF. The CDR3 DNA reads TGTGCCAGCAGCTCCCGAAGGGGCGGGATAACCCACAATGAGCAGTTCTTC.

The table lists this clonotype with many counts. The chain employs TRBV7-2 and TRBJ2-2, with D unresolved. V was pared by 5 bases and J by 4 bases, with 8 bases between. The CDR3 runs to 13 residues. Germline CDR1 and CDR2: SGHTA and FQGNSA. The CDR3 reads CASSPLTTGELFF. The DNA for the CDR3 is TGTGCCAGCAGCCCACTTACCACCGGGGAGCTGTTTTTT.

This clonotype has only a few counts. This chain connects TRBV20-1 to TRBJ2-5, with TRBD1 as a possible D gene (5 bases). Trimming took off 5 bases at V and 0 bases at J, with 16 bases between the two ends. This CDR3 contains 15 residues. Germline V gives CDR1 DFQATT, CDR2 SNEGSKA (reference sequence). The CDR3 region is CSAPWGWGNQETQYF. Written as DNA, the CDR3 is TGCAGTGCTCCCTGGGGCTGGGGAAACCAAGAGACCCAGTACTTC.

V gene TRBV12-3 or TRBV12-4 combines with J gene TRBJ1-1, with D possibly matching TRBD1 (5 bases). The CDR3 totals 12 residues. Trimming left V 2 bases short and J 11 bases short, with 12 bases between. CDR3: CASSLSLGEAFF. CDR3 in DNA: TGTGCCAGCAGTTTATCCCTAGGGGAGGCTTTCTTT.